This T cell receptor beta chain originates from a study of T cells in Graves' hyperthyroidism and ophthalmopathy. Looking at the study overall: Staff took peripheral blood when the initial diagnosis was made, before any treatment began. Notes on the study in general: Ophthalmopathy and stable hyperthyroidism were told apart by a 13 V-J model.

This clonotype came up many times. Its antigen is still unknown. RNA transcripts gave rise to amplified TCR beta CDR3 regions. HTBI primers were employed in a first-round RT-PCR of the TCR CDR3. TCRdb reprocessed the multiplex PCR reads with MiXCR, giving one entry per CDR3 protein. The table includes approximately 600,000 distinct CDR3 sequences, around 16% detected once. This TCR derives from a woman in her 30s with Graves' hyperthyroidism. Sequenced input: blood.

CDR3 region: CASSSGTDQETQYF. CDR3 nucleotides: TGTGCCAGCAGTTCCGGGACAGACCAAGAGACCCAGTACTTC. This chain connects TRBV27 to TRBJ2-5, with 7 bases aligning to TRBD1. V dropped 4 bases and J dropped 0; count of bases not matched to a gene: 2. This CDR3 comprises 14 residues. Germline values: CDR1 MNHEY, CDR2 SMNVEV (reference sequence).